A single T cell receptor (beta chain) is shown here with its context. Random hexamers were used to reverse transcribe roughly 0.5 to 1 ug of RNA. Amplification of TCR beta CDR3 was carried out by immunoSEQ multiplex PCR, which covered 54 Vbeta and 13 Jbeta segments. Each CDR3 protein gets one entry after TCRdb re-called the immunoSEQ multiplex PCR reads with MiXCR. The sample has around 140,000 distinct CDR3 sequences; roughly 80% are singletons. Germline CDR1 and CDR2: SGHRS and YFSETQ. The CDR3 has 17 amino acids. V lost 0 bases, J lost 4 bases, and 6 bases stayed unmatched. The sequenced target, TCR beta, came from blood CD8+ and CD4+ T cells. Control patients had untreated stable or active relapsing-remitting multiple sclerosis by revised McDonald criteria. It was negative isolation that provided the CD8+ and CD4+ T cells, whereas TEMRA cells were enriched by FACS. This sample is drawn from a study of CD8 T cells in Susac syndrome.

V usage is TRBV5-1 and J usage is TRBJ2-2; 10 bases line up with TRBD1. This clonotype was obtained from a human donor with multiple sclerosis. Specimen: CD8+ T cells from PBMCs. CDR3 in DNA: TGCGCCAGCAGCTTGGCGTGGACAGGGGGTACCACCGGGGAGCTGTTTTTT. Its translation: CASSLAWTGGTTGELFF.